These 29 T cell receptor beta chains were sequenced from one sample in a study of shared clonotypes between healthy human individuals. Naive CD8 cells were CD45RO-negative, positively selected for CCR7, excluding terminally differentiated effector memory CD45RA+ cells. TCRdb's copy holds only in-frame clones and misses some; the assay was immunoSEQ multiplex PCR. Here the sample spans more than 2 million clones, 80% to 95% being singletons. Material: naive CD8+ T cells from PBMCs. These receptors all stem from a man between 18 and 29 years old in good health. Some clones in this sample may be carry-over from other donors' samples.

This rearrangement joins TRBV5-1 to TRBJ2-5, with 7 nucleotides matching TRBD1. The CDR3 runs 15 residues. The germline CDR1 and CDR2 sequences are SGHRS and YFSETQ. Trimming at V came to 4 bases and at J to 5 bases, leaving 11 bases not matched to a gene. DNA for the CDR3: TGCGCCAGCAGCCAGGGAACAGGGGTCCGCGAGACCCAGTACTTC. Amino acids: CASSQGTGVRETQYF.

The rearrangement links TRBV30 to TRBJ2-7; TRBD2 matches at 7 bases. The length of the CDR3 is 14 residues. Losses at the gene ends were 2 bases for V and 4 bases for J; bases not matched to a gene: 8. CDR1 and CDR2 from the germline V gene are GTSNPN and SVGIG (reference sequence). CDR3 sequence: CAWSLRGLIYEQYF. CDR3 nucleotides: TGTGCCTGGAGTTTGAGGGGACTAATTTACGAGCAGTACTTC.

The chain has TRBV4-1 and TRBJ2-7; D not certain. Per germline, CDR1 MGHRA and CDR2 YSYEKL. V lost 0 bases to trimming and J lost 2 bases, with 8 bases between them. There are 14 residues in the CDR3. The CDR3 nucleotides read TGCGCCAGCAGCCAAGAGACATCCCCCTACGAGCAGTACTTC. Its protein is CASSQETSPYEQYF.

This clone appeared a single time. The CDR3 coding sequence is TGTGCCATTCGAGTCGGGACTAGCGGCTCCTACGAGCAGTACTTC. It is translated as CAIRVGTSGSYEQYF. The chain couples TRBV10-3 to TRBJ2-7, with 11 bases aligning to TRBD2. Germline CDR1 is ENHRY and CDR2 is SYGVKD. This CDR3 has 15 residues. V gave up 9 bases and J gave up 0 bases; unmatched junction bases: 7.

The chain combines TRBV7-3 with TRBJ2-1; TRBD1 matches at 8 bases. Trimming at V came to 2 bases and at J to 9 bases, leaving 9 bases not matched to a gene. Per germline, CDR1 SGHTA and CDR2 FQGTGA. The CDR3 contains 15 residues. CDR3 in amino acids: CASSLVTGASGEQFF. The CDR3 nucleotides are TGTGCCAGCAGCTTAGTGACAGGGGCATCCGGTGAGCAGTTCTTC. Filled out from reference TRBV7-3 and TRBJ2-1, the complete variable domain reads GAGVSQTPSNKVTEKGKYVELRCDPISGHTALYWYRQSLGQGPEFLIYFQGTGAADDSGLPNDRFFAVRPEGSVSTLKIQRTERGDSAVYLCASSLVTGASGEQFFGPGTRLTVL.

The CDR3 loop reads CASSLTARGDFNGYTF. The CDR3 DNA sequence: TGTGCCAGCAGCTTAACGGCCCGGGGAGATTTTAATGGCTACACCTTC. The genes are TRBV7-3 and TRBJ1-2; D call uncertain. Germline values: CDR1 SGHTA, CDR2 FQGTGA. The germline V and J ends were trimmed by 0 bases and 6 bases, with 17 bases remaining between them. CDR3 length: 16 amino acids.

About this clone: The sample has other DNA sequences that encode this CDR3 too. The chain employs TRBV27 and TRBJ1-5; tentatively, D is TRBD1 (5 bases). This CDR3 has 14 amino acids. Germline V CDR1 and CDR2: MNHEY, SMNVEV (reference sequence). V lost 2 bases, J lost 4 bases, and 9 bases lay in between. CDR3 coding DNA: TGTGCCAGCAGTTTACGCCAGGGAAATCAGCCCCAGCATTTT. Translated, it gives CASSLRQGNQPQHF.

This sequence joins TRBV10-3 and TRBJ2-7, with 12 bases matching TRBD1. CDR3 length equals 19 residues. Trimming removed 4 bases from V and 2 bases from J; junction bases left unmatched: 15. Germline V gene sequence: CDR1 ENHRY, CDR2 SYGVKD. DNA for the CDR3: TGTGCCATCAGTGTCCTGGCCGGGACAGGGGGCGCACCGACCTACGAGCAGTACTTC. This sequence encodes CAISVLAGTGGAPTYEQYF.

This CDR3 is CASSWDLTWNEQFF. The CDR3 region has the DNA TGCGCCAGCAGCTGGGACCTCACCTGGAATGAGCAGTTCTTC. The V gene is TRBV5-1, the J gene TRBJ2-1; D possibly matches TRBD1 or TRBD2 (5 bases each). The V gene lost 3 bases and the J gene lost 7 bases, with 14 bases spanning the gap. CDR1 and CDR2 (germline): SGHRS, YFSETQ. This CDR3 is built from 14 residues.

This chain links TRBV9 with TRBJ2-7; D unresolved. The V gene lost 4 bases and the J gene lost 3 bases, with 17 bases spanning the gap. The germline V gene has CDR1 SGDLS and CDR2 YYNGEE. The CDR3 runs 15 residues. CDR3 DNA sequence: TGTGCCAGCAGCCCCCGGGTGCTAGGTAGCTACGAGCAGTACTTC. It translates to CASSPRVLGSYEQYF.

The V gene is TRBV27, the J gene TRBJ2-5, with D tentatively TRBD1 or TRBD2 (5 bases each). V was cut by 6 bases and J by 1 base, with 21 bases left in between. Germline V gene lookup returns CDR1 MNHEY and CDR2 SMNVEV (reference sequence). CDR3 length: 17 residues. The CDR3 DNA follows: TGTGCCAGCAGCAATTTATCCCCGACGGGACCCCAAGAGACCCAGTACTTC. Translated, it gives CASSNLSPTGPQETQYF.

The chain recombines TRBV27 with TRBJ2-5; D is unclear. This CDR3 is 16 amino acids long. Germline V lookup: CDR1 MNHEY, CDR2 SMNVEV (reference sequence). V was shortened by 4 bases and J by 0 bases, with 15 bases between the two germline ends. CDR3 DNA: TGTGCCAGCAGTTCGCTTCTCGACGGGTACCAAGAGACCCAGTACTTC. Protein: CASSSLLDGYQETQYF.

The chain is built from TRBV9 and TRBJ1-1; no reliable D call. The length of the CDR3 is 16 residues. Per the germline V gene, CDR1 is SGDLS and CDR2 is YYNGEE. The ends were cut back, 0 bases at V and 5 bases at J, with 17 bases in the middle. The CDR3 loop reads CASSVAPDPPRTEAFF. DNA for the CDR3: TGTGCCAGCAGCGTAGCTCCAGACCCACCGAGGACTGAAGCTTTCTTT.

The rearrangement uses TRBV27 and TRBJ1-2; a possible D gene is TRBD1 (5 bases). Germline lookup yields CDR1 MNHEY and CDR2 SMNVEV (reference sequence). This CDR3 has 16 amino acids. Between the trimmed V and J ends, which lost 4 bases and 3 bases, there was a span of 18 bases. The CDR3 region is CASSSLVGRGHYGYTF. CDR3 DNA: TGTGCCAGCAGTTCCCTCGTGGGAAGGGGCCACTATGGCTACACCTTC.

The CDR3 DNA sequence: TGTGCCAGCAGCTTAACAGGGCACTCTAATGAAAAACTGTTTTTT. It yields the protein CASSLTGHSNEKLFF. This rearrangement joins TRBV7-2 to TRBJ1-4; tentatively, D is TRBD1 (6 bases). Germline-derived CDR1 and CDR2 are SGHTA and FQGNSA. V was clipped by 2 bases and J by 3 bases, with 10 bases between them. The CDR3 loop spans 15 amino acids.

This clone occurred once. The V gene is TRBV27, the J gene TRBJ2-1; D remains unclear. The V gene lost 0 bases and the J gene lost 4 bases, with 13 bases spanning the gap. This CDR3 has 16 residues. The germline CDR1 and CDR2 sequences are MNHEY and SMNVEV (reference sequence). The CDR3 region has the DNA TGTGCCAGCAGTTTATCGACCAGCGCGCCTTACAATGAGCAGTTCTTC. Translation gives CASSLSTSAPYNEQFF.

J is TRBJ2-7 and V is TRBV9; D gene unclear. Germline assignment: CDR1 SGDLS and CDR2 YYNGEE. This CDR3 has 15 residues. V lost 0 bases and J lost 0, with 10 bases in between. The CDR3: CASSVDVGYSYEQYF. In nucleotides, the CDR3 is TGTGCCAGCAGCGTAGATGTAGGATACTCCTACGAGCAGTACTTC.

This chain links TRBV19 with TRBJ1-2, with D uncertain. Between the trimmed V and J ends, which lost 8 bases and 6 bases, there was a span of 16 bases. The CDR3 runs 13 residues. Germline values: CDR1 LNHDA, CDR2 SQIVND (reference sequence). The CDR3 is CASHLEFFDGYTF. The CDR3 nucleotides read TGTGCCAGTCATTTGGAGTTTTTCGATGGCTACACCTTC.

There are a few counts of this clone. The chain uses TRBV19 and TRBJ1-5; 8 nucleotides line up with TRBD1. Germline-derived CDR1 and CDR2 are LNHDA and SQIVND (reference sequence). The CDR3 is 14 amino acids. V lost 5 bases to trimming and J lost 6 bases; unmatched junction nucleotides: 6. CDR3 in amino acids: CASSFQGAFQPQHF. The DNA for the CDR3 is TGTGCCAGTAGTTTCCAGGGGGCGTTTCAGCCCCAGCATTTT.

This rearrangement joins TRBV7-3 to TRBJ2-6, with D perhaps matching TRBD2 (6 bases). Germline loops: CDR1 SGHTA, CDR2 FQGTGA. Trimming left V 3 bases short and J 0 bases short, with 15 bases between. This CDR3 is 18 amino acids long. The CDR3 sequence: CASSFPTDGSSGANVLTF. CDR3 DNA: TGTGCCAGCAGCTTCCCAACGGACGGGAGCTCTGGGGCCAACGTCCTGACTTTC.

The V gene is TRBV7-6, the J gene TRBJ1-1; D is uncertain. The ends were cut back, 7 bases at V and 2 bases at J, with 17 bases in the middle. Germline CDR1 SGHVS, CDR2 FNYEAQ. The CDR3 runs to 15 residues. The CDR3 sequence is CASTSVLGFNTEAFF. As DNA, the CDR3 is TGTGCCAGCACCTCCGTATTGGGTTTCAACACTGAAGCTTTCTTT.

The gene calls are TRBV19 and TRBJ2-1, with D uncertain. The CDR3 spans 16 residues. V was clipped by 1 base and J by 0 bases, with 10 bases between them. Germline CDR1 and CDR2: LNHDA and SQIVND (reference sequence). The CDR3 DNA is TGTGCCAGTAGTATAGCTCCTCCTGGCTCCTACAATGAGCAGTTCTTC. Its translation is CASSIAPPGSYNEQFF.

The chain combines TRBV27 with TRBJ2-1; D is unresolved. The V gene lost 10 bases and the J gene lost 5 bases, with 18 bases spanning the gap. The CDR3 length is 14 residues. CDR1 and CDR2 from the germline V gene are MNHEY and SMNVEV (reference sequence). CDR3 nucleotides: TGTGCCAAGCGTCGTAAGCCAGGAGACAATGAGCAGTTCTTC. Encoded protein: CAKRRKPGDNEQFF.

Note on this clone: The sample has other DNA sequences that encode this CDR3 too. The V and J genes are TRBV28 and TRBJ2-5; 8 bases are a match to TRBD1. Germline V gives CDR1 MDHEN, CDR2 SYDVKM. This CDR3 has 14 residues. V lost 3 bases and J lost 5; bases outside the gene matches: 5. The CDR3 region is CASSFQGAGETQYF. CDR3 nucleotide sequence: TGTGCCAGCAGTTTCCAGGGGGCGGGGGAGACCCAGTACTTC.

CDR3 coding DNA: TGTGCCAGCAGTTTAGCGGGAGGGCCCACCAAGCAGTACTTC. The encoded protein is CASSLAGGPTKQYF. The genes are TRBV27 and TRBJ2-7; 9 positions match TRBD2. The J segment lost 8 bases and the V segment lost 2 bases, leaving 7 bases of the junction unmatched. The CDR3 is made up of 14 amino acids. Germline CDR1 and CDR2: MNHEY and SMNVEV (reference sequence).

The V call is TRBV9, the J call TRBJ2-1; 11 bases are shared with TRBD2. Germline values: CDR1 SGDLS, CDR2 YYNGEE. This CDR3 contains 17 residues. The trim removed 2 bases at V and 7 bases at J, leaving 11 bases unmatched. The CDR3 coding sequence is TGTGCCAGCAGCGTCGACCTAACTAGCGGGAGCAGGAATGAGCAGTTCTTC. The encoded protein is CASSVDLTSGSRNEQFF. Complete variable domain (other parts from reference TRBV9 and TRBJ2-1): DSGVTQTPKHLITATGQRVTLRCSPRSGDLSVYWYQQSLDQGLQFLIQYYNGEERAKGNILERFSAQQFPDLHSELNLSSLELGDSALYFCASSVDLTSGSRNEQFFGPGTRLTVL.

The chain joins TRBV5-1 to TRBJ2-7; 10 bases line up with TRBD2. Germline values: CDR1 SGHRS, CDR2 YFSETQ. The CDR3 is 15 residues long. V lost 3 bases, J lost 5 bases, and 8 bases stayed unmatched. CDR3 loop: CASSYSSGRTHEQYF. CDR3 bases: TGCGCCAGCAGCTACTCTAGCGGGAGAACCCACGAGCAGTACTTC.

The chain is built from TRBV10-3 and TRBJ1-1; no clear D gene. The CDR3 is 13 residues long. The V gene's germline CDR1 is ENHRY and CDR2 SYGVKD. V lost 4 bases to trimming and J lost 0 bases, with 6 bases between them. CDR3 amino acids: CAISGGMNTEAFF. The CDR3 bases are TGTGCCATCAGTGGAGGAATGAACACTGAAGCTTTCTTT.

CDR3 region: CASSWGQGAAAFF. The CDR3 DNA sequence: TGTGCCAGCAGCTGGGGCCAGGGGGCCGCAGCTTTCTTT. This sequence joins TRBV7-9 and TRBJ1-1; the match to TRBD1 covers 8 bases. This CDR3 has 13 residues. Germline V gene data show CDR1 as SEHNR and CDR2 as FQNEAQ (reference sequence). Trimming removed 4 bases from V and 10 bases from J; junction bases left unmatched: 8.